Presented here are 14 T cell receptor beta chains from one specimen sequenced in a study of blood T cell repertoires in COVID-19. The table came from immunoSEQ multiplex PCR; TCRdb's copy has only in-frame clones and leaves some out. Among 150,000 or so clones listed, approximately 80% were seen once. The specimen was PBMCs or T cells enriched from blood (not recorded which). Source of these receptors: an older man who had been exposed to COVID-19.

V is TRBV6-5 and J is TRBJ1-1, with 11 bases fitting TRBD1. Germline lookup yields CDR1 MNHEY and CDR2 SVGAGI. There are 14 residues in the CDR3. Trimming cost V 5 bases and J 11 bases; bases outside gene matches: 10. The CDR3 nucleotides read TGTGCCAGCAGTACCCGGACAGGGGGCGAGAGGGCTTTCTTT. As protein: CASSTRTGGERAFF.

About this clone itself: Its ends do not fully match the called genes, so a read error is possible. J is TRBJ2-7 and V is TRBV5-1, with a tentative D call TRBD2 (6 bases). The CDR3 is made up of 11 amino acids. The germline CDR1 and CDR2 sequences are SGHRS and YFSETQ. The CDR3 DNA is TGCGCCAGCAGTTTGACCGGGGGTCTAAGTTTC. Protein product: CASSLTGGLSF.

The V gene is TRBV11-3, the J gene TRBJ2-1, with TRBD1 matching 7 bases. CDR1 is SGHNT and CDR2 is YENEEA in the germline V gene. The V segment lost 4 bases and the J segment 4 bases; nucleotides outside the gene matches: 10. The CDR3 extends over 16 amino acids. For the CDR3, the DNA is TGTGCCAGCAGCTCAGGGTCAGGGACAGCTTACAATGAGCAGTTCTTC. Encoded protein: CASSSGSGTAYNEQFF.

The chain combines TRBV19 with TRBJ2-6; the match to TRBD1 covers 7 bases. V shed 1 base, J shed 0 bases, and the junction held 9 bases outside the gene matches. CDR1 LNHDA and CDR2 SQIVND come from the germline V gene (reference sequence). This CDR3 comprises 19 residues. The chain's CDR3 is CASSIAWDRGSSGANVLTF. The CDR3 region has the DNA TGTGCCAGTAGTATAGCGTGGGACAGAGGAAGCTCTGGGGCCAACGTCCTGACTTTC.

The genes are TRBV2 and TRBJ2-5, with 11 nucleotides matching TRBD2. V dropped 4 bases and J dropped 2; count of bases not matched to a gene: 3. The germline V gene has CDR1 SNHLY and CDR2 FYNNEI. The CDR3 spans 15 residues. As DNA, the CDR3 is TGTGCCAGCAGTGCTAGCGGGGGGAGGCAAGAGACCCAGTACTTC. This translates into CASSASGGRQETQYF. The whole variable domain, remainder taken from reference TRBV2 and TRBJ2-5, is EPEVTQTPSHQVTQMGQEVILRCVPISNHLYFYWYRQILGQKVEFLVSFYNNEISEKSEIFDDQFSVERPDGSNFTLKIRSTKLEDSAMYFCASSASGGRQETQYFGPGTRLLVL.

This clone was picked up a small number of times. The V and J genes are TRBV5-1 and TRBJ2-7; 10 nucleotides agree with TRBD2. The CDR3 length is 15 residues. CDR1 and CDR2 from the germline V gene are SGHRS and YFSETQ. With 4 bases clipped from V and 3 bases from J, the junction kept 7 bases outside the gene matches. The CDR3 protein is CASSPDTSGVYEQYF. In DNA form, the CDR3 reads TGCGCCAGCAGCCCCGATACTAGCGGGGTCTACGAGCAGTACTTC.

The J gene is TRBJ2-3, the V gene TRBV30, with 13 bases fitting TRBD2. Germline CDR1 GTSNPN, CDR2 SVGIG (reference sequence). Germline trimming cut 2 bases from V and 0 bases from J; bases unmatched to any gene: 11. CDR3 length: 19 residues. CDR3 sequence: CAWSKGTSGVSSSTDTQYF. For the CDR3, the DNA is TGTGCCTGGAGTAAGGGGACTAGCGGGGTTTCCTCTAGCACAGATACGCAGTATTTT.

The chain joins TRBV27 to TRBJ2-7; perhaps TRBD1 as D (6 bases). CDR1 is MNHEY, CDR2 SMNVEV, per germline (reference sequence). V lost 5 bases, J lost 5 bases, and 19 bases lay in between. The CDR3 is made up of 15 amino acids. Here the CDR3 reads CASSPRQGTRNEQYF. In DNA, the CDR3 is TGTGCCAGCAGTCCCCGCCAGGGGACGAGGAACGAGCAGTACTTC.

V gene TRBV28 combines with J gene TRBJ1-5; 7 nucleotides line up with TRBD1. CDR1 and CDR2 from the germline V gene are MDHEN and SYDVKM. With 5 bases clipped from V and 3 bases from J, the junction kept 4 bases outside the gene matches. This CDR3 spans 14 amino acids. The CDR3 sequence is CASSLGTANQPQHF. The DNA for the CDR3 is TGTGCCAGCAGTCTCGGGACAGCCAATCAGCCCCAGCATTTT. The variable domain in full, with the rest retrieved from reference TRBV28 and TRBJ1-5, is DVKVTQSSRYLVKRTGEKVFLECVQDMDHENMFWYRQDPGLGLRLIYFSYDVKMKEKGDIPEGYSVSREKKERFSLILESASTNQTSMYLCASSLGTANQPQHFGDGTRLSIL.

The chain links TRBV28 to TRBJ1-2; TRBD1 matches 9 bases. CDR1 MDHEN and CDR2 SYDVKM come from the germline V gene. The length of the CDR3 is 13 residues. The J segment lost 8 bases and the V segment lost 7 bases, leaving 8 bases of the junction unmatched. The CDR3 region has the DNA TGTGCCAGCACCACAGGGGGACAGGGCGGCTACACCTTC. This codes for CASTTGGQGGYTF.

The chain is built from TRBV7-9 and TRBJ1-5; D may be TRBD1 (5 bases). The CDR3 totals 14 residues. Trimming removed 6 bases from V and 6 bases from J, with 15 bases in between. The germline CDR1 and CDR2 sequences are SEHNR and FQNEAQ (reference sequence). This chain's CDR3 is CASSPYGGTQPQHF. The CDR3 DNA follows: TGTGCCAGCAGTCCTTACGGGGGGACTCAGCCCCAGCATTTT. Full variable domain (remainder filled in from reference TRBV7-9 and TRBJ1-5): DTGVSQNPRHKITKRGQNVTFRCDPISEHNRLYWYRQTLGQGPEFLTYFQNEAQLEKSRLLSDRFSAERPKGSFSTLEIQRTEQGDSAMYLCASSPYGGTQPQHFGDGTRLSIL.

V is TRBV7-2 and J is TRBJ1-2; 7 nucleotides align to TRBD1. CDR1 and CDR2 (germline): SGHTA, FQGNSA. This CDR3 region has 13 residues. The junction had 10 bases not matched to a gene; V was cut back by 7 bases and J by 8 bases. For the CDR3, the DNA is TGTGCCAGCATCGAGGGGGCCCCTGCCGGCTACACCTTC. Translated, it gives CASIEGAPAGYTF. Complete variable domain (other parts from reference TRBV7-2 and TRBJ1-2): GAGVSQSPSNKVTEKGKDVELRCDPISGHTALYWYRQSLGQGLEFLIYFQGNSAPDKSGLPSDRFSAERTGGSVSTLTIQRTQQEDSAVYLCASIEGAPAGYTFGSGTRLTVV.

The chain carries TRBV5-5 and TRBJ1-1, with D tentatively TRBD1 (6 bases). V was cut by 5 bases and J by 0 bases, with 14 bases left in between. Germline CDR1 is SGHKS and CDR2 is YYEKEE (reference sequence). This CDR3 region has 15 residues. CDR3: CASRMTGVMNTEAFF. The CDR3 nucleotides are TGTGCCAGCAGAATGACAGGAGTAATGAACACTGAAGCTTTCTTT.

As regards this clone: This is likely a read error, given that the CDR3 carries no conserved phenylalanine or tryptophan at its end. The DNA is omitted, as the CDR3 cannot be located on it reliably, and the CDR3 follows TCRdb's listing. The chain has TRBV30 and TRBJ1-2; the DNA was not compared with TRBD1, the D call given in the table. The CDR3 extends over 12 residues, inclusive of both ends. Germline lookup yields CDR1 GTSNPN and CDR2 SVGIG (reference sequence). The CDR3 region is CAWDPWDRGLRS.